These 28 T cell receptor beta chains were all obtained from the same sample, sequenced in a study of shared clonotypes between healthy human individuals. Some clones are missing from TCRdb's copy, which holds only in-frame ones; the method was immunoSEQ multiplex PCR. The sample records about 460,000 clones, roughly 80% being singletons. Sequencing was performed on PBMCs. Receptors were obtained from a middle-aged woman in good health. Some clones in this sample may be carry-over from other donors' samples.

In regard to this clone: The junction differs from germline at one of its ends, possibly a read error. V is TRBV5-1 and J is TRBJ2-3, with D possibly TRBD2 on 5 matching bases. CDR3 length: 12 amino acids. The V gene's germline CDR1 is SGHRS and CDR2 YFSETQ. DNA of the CDR3: TGCGCCAGCACGACGGGAACAGATGCGCAGTATTTT. Amino acid sequence: CASTTGTDAQYF.

In its sample, this clone was seen a few times. This chain uses TRBV7-6 with TRBJ1-6; 9 nucleotides match TRBD1. V shed 5 bases and J 8 bases; nucleotides not matched to a gene: 19. There are 19 residues in the CDR3. The germline V gene has CDR1 SGHVS and CDR2 FNYEAQ. CDR3 region: CASSLVGTGYGSVDSPLHF. CDR3 in DNA: TGTGCCAGCAGCCTAGTTGGGACAGGGTACGGTTCGGTGGATTCACCCCTCCACTTT.

The genes are TRBV25-1 and TRBJ2-2; D gene unclear. Germline V gene data show CDR1 as MGHDK and CDR2 as SYGVNS. The CDR3 contains 15 residues. Trimming pared 5 bases from V and 4 bases from J, leaving 14 bases between. CDR3 in DNA: TGTGCCAGCAGTTTCCGGACGTCCCCCACCGGGGAGCTGTTTTTT. Translating it yields CASSFRTSPTGELFF.

Note on this clone: A far larger clone is one base from this, pointing to a likely read error. The sample has other DNA sequences that encode this CDR3 too. The CDR3 DNA sequence: TGCGCCAGCAGCCCGGGCTACGAGCAGTACTTC. Translating gives CASSPGYEQYF. The V gene is TRBV5-1, the J gene TRBJ2-7; no clear D. This CDR3 contains 11 residues. V was trimmed by 4 bases and J by 3 bases, leaving 5 bases between them. The germline V gene encodes CDR1 SGHRS and CDR2 YFSETQ.

The chain carries TRBV19 and TRBJ2-7, with unresolved D. Germline loops: CDR1 LNHDA, CDR2 SQIVND (reference sequence). V dropped 4 bases and J dropped 3 bases, with 10 bases sitting between them. The CDR3 is 13 residues long. In nucleotides, the CDR3 is TGTGCCAGTAGTAGTATAGTGGACTACGAGCAGTACTTC. Amino acids: CASSSIVDYEQYF.

V usage is TRBV28 and J usage is TRBJ2-1; TRBD2 is a possible D gene (5 bases). The CDR3 is 13 amino acids. V was clipped by 5 bases and J by 6 bases, with 11 bases between them. Germline assignment: CDR1 MDHEN and CDR2 SYDVKM. The DNA for the CDR3 is TGTGCCAGCAGTCTAGCCCAAATCAATGAGCAGTTCTTC. Protein product: CASSLAQINEQFF.

The rearrangement joins TRBV28 to TRBJ1-3; D not resolved. This CDR3 is built from 12 residues. From germline, CDR1 is MDHEN and CDR2 SYDVKM. The V end was cut by 7 bases, the J end by 6 bases, with 10 bases between. The CDR3 region has the DNA TGTGCCAGCACCTCACCTCAAAACACCATATATTTT. This gives the protein CASTSPQNTIYF.

This rearrangement joins TRBV15 to TRBJ2-1; no definite D call. Germline values: CDR1 LNHNV, CDR2 YYDKDF (reference sequence). This CDR3 comprises 13 residues. Trimming removed 2 bases at V and 4 bases at J, with 6 bases between. The CDR3 DNA reads TGTGCCACCAGCAGACAGATTTACAATGAGCAGTTCTTC. Translated: CATSRQIYNEQFF.

This clone was found once. This sequence joins TRBV6-1 and TRBJ2-7, with unresolved D. In germline, CDR1 is MNHNS, CDR2 SASEGT. The germline V and J ends were trimmed by 4 bases and 0 bases, with 7 bases remaining between them. This CDR3 comprises 13 residues. The CDR3 sequence is CASSATLSYEQYF. CDR3 DNA sequence: TGTGCCAGCAGTGCGACACTCTCCTACGAGCAGTACTTC.

The rearrangement links TRBV7-2 to TRBJ2-7; TRBD2 might be the D (6 bases). The CDR3 has 13 residues. V was cut by 4 bases and J by 4 bases, with 11 bases left in between. Germline CDR1 and CDR2: SGHTA and FQGNSA. The CDR3 here is CASSSAGKYEQYF. The CDR3, as DNA: TGTGCCAGCAGCTCGGCGGGAAAGTACGAGCAGTACTTC.

This clone has just a few counts. A far larger clone is a single base away, which makes a read error likely. The identical CDR3 is also encoded by other nucleotide sequences in the sample. The chain employs TRBV28 and TRBJ1-1, with D unresolved. The CDR3 is 12 residues long. The V end was cut by 2 bases, the J end by 1 base, with 2 bases between. The germline V gene has CDR1 MDHEN and CDR2 SYDVKM. As DNA, the CDR3 is TGTGCCAGCAGTTTAGGGAACACTGAAGCTTTCTTT. This gives the protein CASSLGNTEAFF.

The V call is TRBV21-1, the J call TRBJ1-2; the D call in the table, TRBD1, was not verified against the DNA. TRBV21-1 is shown as a pseudogene. The CDR3 loop spans 15 amino acids. CDR3 residues: CASSKFTQPMYGYTF. The DNA of the CDR3 is TGTGCCAGCAGCAAATTTACACAACCGATGTACGGCTACACCTTC.

The table lists this clone with a few counts. The chain joins TRBV4-3 to TRBJ1-2, with no clear D. The CDR3 totals 17 residues. Germline V gives CDR1 LGHNA, CDR2 YSLEER. The V end lost 0 bases, the J end lost 1 base, and 15 bases lay between the germline ends. For the CDR3, the DNA is TGCGCCAGCAGCCAAGATTGGACCGACTACTTTAACTATGGCTACACCTTC. It codes for CASSQDWTDYFNYGYTF.

A word on this clone: This sequence is one base from a far larger clone and is likely a read error. V is TRBV5-1 and J is TRBJ2-5; no clear D gene. The germline V and J ends were trimmed by 4 bases and 1 base, with 2 bases remaining between them. The length of the CDR3 is 11 residues. CDR1 is SGHRS, CDR2 YFSETQ, per germline. The CDR3 nucleotides read TGCGCCAGCAGCGTCCAAGAGACCCAGTACTTC. Its translation: CASSVQETQYF.

In this sample, this clone turned up once. The sample contains more than one DNA sequence encoding this CDR3. The genes are TRBV9 and TRBJ2-7, with 7 bases that match TRBD2. The CDR3 consists of 14 residues. Germline loops: CDR1 SGDLS, CDR2 YYNGEE. V lost 2 bases, J lost 0 bases, and 2 bases stayed unmatched. The CDR3 DNA follows: TGTGCCAGCAGCGTCGGGGGGAGCTCCTACGAGCAGTACTTC. Translation: CASSVGGSSYEQYF.

This clone was seen a single time. A much larger clone differs by one base, so this may be a read error. The same CDR3 also results from other DNA sequences found in this sample. This sequence joins TRBV11-2 and TRBJ1-3; D is ambiguous. Germline V CDR1 and CDR2: SGHAT, FQNNGV. This CDR3 contains 12 residues. The CDR3 region has the DNA TGTGCCAGCACCCGCTCTGGAAACACCATATATTTC. Translation gives CASTRSGNTIYF.

This chain links TRBV7-2 with TRBJ1-5, with D unresolved. The CDR3 runs 15 residues. Germline CDR1 is SGHTA and CDR2 is FQGNSA. Trimming took 5 bases from V and 3 from J, leaving 14 bases between them. In nucleotides, the CDR3 is TGTGCCAGCAGCGCGGGCGGTAGACCCAATCAGCCCCAGCATTTT. Residues: CASSAGGRPNQPQHF.

On this clone: It is likely a read error: a sequence one base away is far more abundant. This sequence joins TRBV4-2 and TRBJ2-5, with 9 bases aligning to TRBD1. The V segment lost 1 base and the J segment 7 bases; nucleotides outside the gene matches: 4. The CDR3 runs 14 residues. Germline V gene lookup returns CDR1 LGHNA and CDR2 YNFKEQ. The CDR3 region is CASSQGDRDGTQYF. The CDR3 DNA is TGTGCCAGCAGCCAAGGGGACAGGGATGGGACCCAGTACTTC.

This chain connects TRBV30 to TRBJ1-3; no reliable D call. The CDR3 loop spans 13 amino acids. The germline V gene encodes CDR1 GTSNPN and CDR2 SVGIG (reference sequence). V was cut by 0 bases and J by 2 bases, with 5 bases left in between. As DNA, the CDR3 is TGTGCCTGGAGTGTTTCCACTGGAAACACCATATATTTT. This encodes CAWSVSTGNTIYF.

The V call is TRBV7-2, the J call TRBJ2-7; 9 bases map to TRBD2. Trimming took 5 bases from V and 0 from J; bases not matched to a gene: 5. The CDR3 is 15 amino acids. CDR1 is SGHTA and CDR2 is FQGNSA in the germline V gene. The CDR3 is CASSRSGSSSYEQYF. In DNA form, the CDR3 reads TGTGCCAGCAGCCGTAGCGGGAGCTCCTCCTACGAGCAGTACTTC. The full variable domain, rest sourced from reference TRBV7-2 and TRBJ2-7, is GAGVSQSPSNKVTEKGKDVELRCDPISGHTALYWYRQSLGQGLEFLIYFQGNSAPDKSGLPSDRFSAERTGGSVSTLTIQRTQQEDSAVYLCASSRSGSSSYEQYFGPGTRLTVT.

This clone was seen just once. V usage is TRBV5-1 and J usage is TRBJ2-3; TRBD1 is a possible D gene (6 bases). The CDR3 loop spans 12 amino acids. The ends were cut back, 4 bases at V and 9 bases at J, with 12 bases in the middle. The V gene's germline CDR1 is SGHRS and CDR2 YFSETQ. This CDR3 is CASSNRVDTQYF. The CDR3, as DNA: TGCGCCAGCAGCAACAGGGTCGACACGCAGTATTTT.

The rearrangement joins TRBV28 to TRBJ1-3, with 9 bases that match TRBD1. Germline CDR1 reads MDHEN; CDR2 reads SYDVKM. J was trimmed by 0 bases and V by 3 bases; bases with no gene match: 9. This CDR3 is 18 amino acids long. For the CDR3, the DNA is TGTGCCAGCAGTTTGGGGGACAGGGTATCGCACTCTGGAAACACCATATATTTT. Its translation: CASSLGDRVSHSGNTIYF.

The chain is built from TRBV5-4 and TRBJ2-1; 7 bases fit TRBD2. The CDR3 extends over 14 amino acids. Germline lookup yields CDR1 SGHNT and CDR2 YYREEE (reference sequence). Unmatched junction bases numbered 13, after V lost 9 bases and J lost 7 bases. CDR3 residues: CATLRRESMNEQFF. As DNA, the CDR3 is TGTGCCACCCTAAGGCGGGAGTCGATGAATGAGCAGTTCTTC.

The chain recombines TRBV5-1 with TRBJ2-1; D is perhaps TRBD1 (6 bases). The germline V and J ends were trimmed by 4 bases and 7 bases, with 9 bases remaining between them. The germline gives CDR1 SGHRS, CDR2 YFSETQ. There are 12 residues in the CDR3. Here the CDR3 reads CASSEQGNEQFF. Here the CDR3 DNA reads TGCGCCAGCAGCGAACAGGGTAATGAGCAGTTCTTC.

J is TRBJ2-5 and V is TRBV2; 12 bases are shared with TRBD2. Judging by the DNA end, TRBJ2-7 fits better; the J call may be wrong. CDR3 size: 15 residues. Germline CDR1 SNHLY, CDR2 FYNNEI. CDR3 nucleotides: TGTGCCAGCAGTGCAAGAAGGACTAGCGGGAACGAGCAGTACTTC. Its protein product is CASSARRTSGNEQYF.

This clone was seen once. A read error likely explains this, since a far larger clone differs by one base. This sample also contains other DNA sequences that code for the same CDR3. The chain links TRBV11-2 to TRBJ2-1; D not resolved. Per the germline V gene, CDR1 is SGHAT and CDR2 is FQNNGV. This CDR3 is 15 amino acids long. CDR3 amino acids: CASSLVPEAYNEQFF. DNA of the CDR3: TGTGCCAGCAGCTTAGTTCCAGAGGCCTACAATGAACAGTTCTTC. The variable domain in full, completed from reference TRBV11-2 and TRBJ2-1, reads EAGVAQSPRYKIIEKRQSVAFWCNPISGHATLYWYQQILGQGPKLLIQFQNNGVVDDSQLPKDRFSAERLKGVDSTLKIQPAKLEDSAVYLCASSLVPEAYNEQFFGPGTRLTVL.

V gene TRBV6-1 combines with J gene TRBJ2-7, with D perhaps given as TRBD1 or TRBD2 (5 bases each). The CDR3 is 15 residues long. Trimming shortened V by 0 bases and J by 5 bases, and 14 bases separated the two germline ends. Germline V gene data show CDR1 as MNHNS and CDR2 as SASEGT. The chain's CDR3 is CASSEAFGTPHEQYF. The CDR3 bases are TGTGCCAGCAGTGAAGCCTTCGGGACCCCGCACGAGCAGTACTTC.

The V and J genes are TRBV19 and TRBJ2-1, with 9 bases matching TRBD2. The CDR3 spans 14 residues. V trimming: 7 bases; J trimming: 5 bases; junction bases outside the gene matches: 6. CDR1 and CDR2 (germline): LNHDA, SQIVND (reference sequence). CDR3 DNA sequence: TGTGCCAGTACCCCACGGACTAGCGACAATGAGCAGTTCTTC. Translating gives CASTPRTSDNEQFF.